By frequency in the sample, the clone carrying this TCR beta chain is medium-sized. This specimen belongs to a study of blood T cell repertoires in COVID-19. For the study at large: Both acute and convalescent COVID-19 samples were obtained from the United States, Italy and Spain.

Using immunoSEQ multiplex PCR, the repertoire was profiled, and TCRdb retains in-frame clones only, with some absent. The data contain 200,000 to 250,000 clones, around nine tenths of them singletons. The CDR3 runs to 16 residues. Germline CDR1 is MRHNA and CDR2 is SNTAGT. The trim removed 2 bases at V and 7 bases at J, leaving 8 bases unmatched. The sequence was collected from a woman aged 50 to 60 with acute COVID-19. The source material was PBMCs or T cells enriched from blood (not recorded which). The V gene is TRBV6-4, the J gene TRBJ2-2; 9 bases are shared with TRBD2. The CDR3, as DNA: TGTGCCAGCAGTGACAAGTCCCAGCGGGAGGTCGGGGAGCTGTTTTTT. It translates to CASSDKSQREVGELFF.